The next 5 T cell receptor beta chains were all read from a single sample in a study of response to subunit inactivated influenza vaccine. Via MiXCR, TCRdb re-called the RT-PCR reads, giving one row per CDR3 protein. Altogether some 500,000 distinct CDR3 sequences are present, over 10% being singletons, with the ten largest covering 13%. The source was PBMCs from blood, collected 45 days after vaccination. The source is a man aged 45-65 years who received an inactivated influenza vaccine.

This clonotype was found many times. This sequence joins TRBV5-1 and TRBJ2-1, with TRBD2 as a possible D gene (7 bases). The CDR3 sequence is 13 residues long. Between the trimmed V and J ends, which lost 0 bases and 11 bases, there was a span of 12 bases. Germline CDR1 SGHRS, CDR2 YFSETQ. CDR3 in DNA: TGCGCCAGCAGCTTGGAACTCGGGGGGCAGCAGTTCTTC. It translates to CASSLELGGQQFF. Supplemented by reference TRBV5-1 and TRBJ2-1, the full variable domain reads KAGVTQTPRYLIKTRGQQVTLSCSPISGHRSVSWYQQTPGQGLQFLFEYFSETQRNKGNFPGRFSGRQFSNSRSEMNVSTLELGDSALYLCASSLELGGQQFFGPGTRLTVL.

This clonotype was detected ten times or more. The chain is built from TRBV20-1 and TRBJ2-7; maybe TRBD2 (6 bases). This CDR3 comprises 14 residues. The V gene's germline CDR1 is DFQATT and CDR2 SNEGSKA (reference sequence). CDR3 residues: CSPDRPAGTYEQYF. The CDR3 nucleotides read TGCAGCCCTGACCGCCCCGCGGGAACTTACGAGCAGTACTTC.

This clonotype was observed a few times. V is TRBV7-2 and J is TRBJ2-1, with D possibly matching TRBD2 (5 bases). V was clipped by 6 bases and J by 6 bases, with 15 bases between them. CDR1 is SGHTA, CDR2 FQGNSA, per germline. This CDR3 is built from 14 residues. CDR3 region: CASRLGSLRNEQFF. CDR3 DNA: TGTGCCAGCAGACTAGGGTCCCTACGCAATGAGCAGTTCTTC.

In its sample, this clonotype was seen a few times. The J gene is TRBJ2-1, the V gene TRBV4-3; D gene uncertain. CDR1 is LGHNA and CDR2 is YSLEER in the germline V gene. CDR3 length equals 15 residues. V dropped 0 bases and J dropped 6 bases, with 12 bases sitting between them. CDR3 sequence (DNA): TGCGCCAGCAGCCAAGATTATGCAATACCCAATGAGCAGTTCTTC. Translation: CASSQDYAIPNEQFF.

This clonotype has just a few counts. V is TRBV7-2 and J is TRBJ2-2; D might be TRBD1 (5 bases). There are 15 residues in the CDR3. Germline V CDR1 and CDR2: SGHTA, FQGNSA. The V end lost 1 base, the J end lost 2 bases, and 8 bases lay between the germline ends. The CDR3 spells CASSLDTGNTGELFF. The CDR3 nucleotides read TGTGCCAGCAGCTTAGACACAGGAAACACCGGGGAGCTGTTTTTT.